This TCR beta chain was observed in a study of shared clonotypes between healthy human individuals. Here immunoSEQ multiplex PCR was the method, and the copy in TCRdb shows in-frame clones only, minus some. The sample lists about 2.1 million clones; approximately 92% were seen once. The CDR3 runs to 17 residues. Germline V gives CDR1 SEHNR, CDR2 FQNEAQ (reference sequence). V trimming: 5 bases; J trimming: 1 base; junction bases outside the gene matches: 11. CD45RO negativity and positive selection for CCR7 defined naive CD8 cells, a population that excluded terminally differentiated effector memory CD45RA+ cells.

The source of this sequence is a man in his late teens or twenties in good health. Some clones in this sample may be carry-over from other donors' samples. Source material: naive CD8+ T cells from PBMCs. The chain employs TRBV7-9 and TRBJ2-7, with 10 bases fitting TRBD1. CDR3 loop: CASSIDAGTGVSYEQYF. CDR3 in DNA: TGTGCCAGCAGCATAGACGCCGGGACAGGGGTTTCCTACGAGCAGTACTTC.